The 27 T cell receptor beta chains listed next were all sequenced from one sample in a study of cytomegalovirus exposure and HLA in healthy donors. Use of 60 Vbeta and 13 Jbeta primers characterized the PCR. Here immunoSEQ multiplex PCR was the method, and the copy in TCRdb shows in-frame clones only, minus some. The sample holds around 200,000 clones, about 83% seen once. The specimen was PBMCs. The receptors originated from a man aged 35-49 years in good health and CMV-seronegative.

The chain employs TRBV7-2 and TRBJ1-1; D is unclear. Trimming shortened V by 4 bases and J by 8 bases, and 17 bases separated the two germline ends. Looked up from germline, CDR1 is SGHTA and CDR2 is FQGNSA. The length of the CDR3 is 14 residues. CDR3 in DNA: TGTGCCAGCAGCTCGAGGGTGAATACAGAAGAAGCTTTCTTT. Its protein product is CASSSRVNTEEAFF.

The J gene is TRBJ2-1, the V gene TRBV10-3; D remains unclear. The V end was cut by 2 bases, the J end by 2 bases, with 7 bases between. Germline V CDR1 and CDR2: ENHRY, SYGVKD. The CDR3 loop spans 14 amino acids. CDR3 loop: CAISEGIPYNEQFF. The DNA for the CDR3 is TGTGCCATCAGTGAGGGCATTCCCTACAATGAGCAGTTCTTC.

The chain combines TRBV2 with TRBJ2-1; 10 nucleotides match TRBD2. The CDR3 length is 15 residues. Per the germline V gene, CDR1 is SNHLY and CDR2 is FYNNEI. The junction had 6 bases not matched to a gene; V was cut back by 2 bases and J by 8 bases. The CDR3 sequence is CASSETPLAGDEQFF. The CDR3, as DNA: TGTGCCAGCAGTGAAACCCCCCTAGCGGGAGATGAGCAGTTCTTC.

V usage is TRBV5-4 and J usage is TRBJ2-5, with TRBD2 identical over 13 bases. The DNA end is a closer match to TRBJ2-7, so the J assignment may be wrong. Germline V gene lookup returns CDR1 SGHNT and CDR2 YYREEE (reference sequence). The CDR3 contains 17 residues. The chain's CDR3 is CASSLGLAGGRAYEQYF. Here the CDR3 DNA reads TGTGCCAGCAGCTTGGGACTAGCGGGAGGTCGAGCCTACGAGCAGTACTTC.

This CDR3 reads CASSLVSGKDTQYF. The DNA for the CDR3 is TGTGCCAGCAGCTTGGTGTCGGGGAAAGATACGCAGTATTTT. The chain couples TRBV5-8 to TRBJ2-3; weak D call: TRBD2 (5 bases). This CDR3 has 14 residues. With 0 bases removed from V and 5 bases from J, the gap between germline ends came to 10 bases. Germline CDR1 SGHTS, CDR2 YDEGEE.

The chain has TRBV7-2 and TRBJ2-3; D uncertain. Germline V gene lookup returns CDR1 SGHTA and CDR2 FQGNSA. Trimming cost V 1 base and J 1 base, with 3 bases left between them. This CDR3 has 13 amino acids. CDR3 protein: CASSLGGTDTQYF. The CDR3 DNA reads TGTGCCAGCAGCTTAGGAGGCACAGATACGCAGTATTTT.

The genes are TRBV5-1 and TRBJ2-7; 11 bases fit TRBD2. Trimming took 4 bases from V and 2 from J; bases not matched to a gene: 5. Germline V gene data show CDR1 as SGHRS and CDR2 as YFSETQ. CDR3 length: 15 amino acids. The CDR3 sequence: CASSQLAGDTYEQYF. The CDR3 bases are TGCGCCAGCAGCCAACTAGCGGGGGACACCTACGAGCAGTACTTC.

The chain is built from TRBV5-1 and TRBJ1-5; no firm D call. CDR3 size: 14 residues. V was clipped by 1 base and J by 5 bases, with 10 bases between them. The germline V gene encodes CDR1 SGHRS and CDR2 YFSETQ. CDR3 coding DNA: TGCGCCAGCAGCTTGAGCGGGAGGGATCAGCCCCAGCATTTT. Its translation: CASSLSGRDQPQHF.

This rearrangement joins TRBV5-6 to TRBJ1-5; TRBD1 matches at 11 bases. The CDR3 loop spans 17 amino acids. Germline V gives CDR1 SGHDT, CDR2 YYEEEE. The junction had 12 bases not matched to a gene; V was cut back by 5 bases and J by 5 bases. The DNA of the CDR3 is TGTGCCAGCAGTTATTTCCTGGGACAGGGGGTCGATCAGCCCCAGCATTTT. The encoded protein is CASSYFLGQGVDQPQHF. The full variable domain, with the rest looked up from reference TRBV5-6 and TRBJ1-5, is DAGVTQSPTHLIKTRGQQVTLRCSPKSGHDTVSWYQQALGQGPQFIFQYYEEEERQRGNFPDRFSGHQFPNYSSELNVNALLLGDSALYLCASSYFLGQGVDQPQHFGDGTRLSIL.

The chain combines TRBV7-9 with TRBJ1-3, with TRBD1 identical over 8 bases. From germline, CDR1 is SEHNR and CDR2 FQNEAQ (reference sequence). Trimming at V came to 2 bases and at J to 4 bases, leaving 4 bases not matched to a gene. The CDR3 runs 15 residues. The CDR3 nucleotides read TGTGCCAGCAGCTTATCAGGGGGCGGAGGAAACACCATATATTTT. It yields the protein CASSLSGGGGNTIYF.

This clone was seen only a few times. Written as DNA, the CDR3 is TGCGCCAGCAGCTTCGGTAGCGGGGGGTTAGATACGCAGTATTTT. As protein: CASSFGSGGLDTQYF. The chain is built from TRBV5-1 and TRBJ2-3; the match to TRBD2 covers 10 bases. CDR1 and CDR2 from the germline V gene are SGHRS and YFSETQ. The CDR3 totals 15 residues. The junction had 5 bases not matched to a gene; V was cut back by 2 bases and J by 5 bases.

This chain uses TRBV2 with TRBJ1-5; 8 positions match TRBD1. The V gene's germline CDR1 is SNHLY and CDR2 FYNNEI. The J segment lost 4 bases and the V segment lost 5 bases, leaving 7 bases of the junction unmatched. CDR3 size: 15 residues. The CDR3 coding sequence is TGTGCCAGCAGTAGGGACAGGATATCGAATCAGCCCCAGCATTTT. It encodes CASSRDRISNQPQHF.

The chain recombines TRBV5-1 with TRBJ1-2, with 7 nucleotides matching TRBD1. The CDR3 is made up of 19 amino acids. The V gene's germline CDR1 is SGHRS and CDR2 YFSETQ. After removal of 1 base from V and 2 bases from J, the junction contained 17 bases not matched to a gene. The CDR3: CASSLTRPRGRDLNYGYTF. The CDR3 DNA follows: TGCGCCAGCAGCTTGACCCGACCCAGGGGGAGAGACCTGAACTATGGCTACACCTTC. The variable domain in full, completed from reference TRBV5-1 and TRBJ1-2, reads KAGVTQTPRYLIKTRGQQVTLSCSPISGHRSVSWYQQTPGQGLQFLFEYFSETQRNKGNFPGRFSGRQFSNSRSEMNVSTLELGDSALYLCASSLTRPRGRDLNYGYTFGSGTRLTVV.

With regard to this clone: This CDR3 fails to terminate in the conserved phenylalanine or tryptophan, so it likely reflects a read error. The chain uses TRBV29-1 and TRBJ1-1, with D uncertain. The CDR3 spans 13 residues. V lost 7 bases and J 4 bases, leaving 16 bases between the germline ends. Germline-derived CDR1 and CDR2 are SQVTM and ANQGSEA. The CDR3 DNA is TGCAGCGCAGTGCGGGGTATAGGCACTGAAGCTTTCCTT. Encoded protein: CSAVRGIGTEAFL.

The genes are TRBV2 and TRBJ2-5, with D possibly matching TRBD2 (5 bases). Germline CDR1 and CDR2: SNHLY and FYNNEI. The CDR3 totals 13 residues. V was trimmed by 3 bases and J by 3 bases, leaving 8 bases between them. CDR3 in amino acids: CASSDEAEETQYF. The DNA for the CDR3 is TGTGCCAGCAGTGACGAAGCGGAAGAGACCCAGTACTTC. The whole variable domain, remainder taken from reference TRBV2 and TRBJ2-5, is EPEVTQTPSHQVTQMGQEVILRCVPISNHLYFYWYRQILGQKVEFLVSFYNNEISEKSEIFDDQFSVERPDGSNFTLKIRSTKLEDSAMYFCASSDEAEETQYFGPGTRLLVL.

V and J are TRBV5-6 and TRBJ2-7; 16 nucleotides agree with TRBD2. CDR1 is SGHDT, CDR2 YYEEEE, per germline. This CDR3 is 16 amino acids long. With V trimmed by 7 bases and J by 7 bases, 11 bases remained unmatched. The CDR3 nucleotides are TGTGCCAGCCTAGCTGGGACTAGCGGGGGGGCAAGAGAGCAGTACTTC. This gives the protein CASLAGTSGGAREQYF. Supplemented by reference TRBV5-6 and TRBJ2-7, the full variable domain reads DAGVTQSPTHLIKTRGQQVTLRCSPKSGHDTVSWYQQALGQGPQFIFQYYEEEERQRGNFPDRFSGHQFPNYSSELNVNALLLGDSALYLCASLAGTSGGAREQYFGPGTRLTVT.

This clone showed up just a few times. The CDR3 region is CASTPGQVTDTQYF. As DNA, the CDR3 is TGTGCCAGCACCCCCGGACAGGTTACAGATACGCAGTATTTT. This chain joins TRBV6-5 and TRBJ2-3; the match to TRBD1 covers 7 bases. J gave up 3 bases and V 7 bases, and 7 bases lay outside the gene matches. Germline CDR1 reads MNHEY; CDR2 reads SVGAGI. The CDR3 consists of 14 residues.

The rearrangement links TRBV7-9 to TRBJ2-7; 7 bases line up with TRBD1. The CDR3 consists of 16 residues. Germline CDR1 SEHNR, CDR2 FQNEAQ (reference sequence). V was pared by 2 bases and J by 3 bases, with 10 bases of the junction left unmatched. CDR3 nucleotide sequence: TGTGCCAGCAGCTTACTAGGGGGCGCAGGGGTCTACGAGCAGTACTTC. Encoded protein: CASSLLGGAGVYEQYF.

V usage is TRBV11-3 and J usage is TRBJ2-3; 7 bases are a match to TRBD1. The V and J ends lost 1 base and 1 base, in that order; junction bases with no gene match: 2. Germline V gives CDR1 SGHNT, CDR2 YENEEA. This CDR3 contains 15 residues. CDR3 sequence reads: CASSLGDRGTDTQYF. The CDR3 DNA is TGTGCCAGCAGCTTAGGAGACAGGGGCACAGATACGCAGTATTTT.

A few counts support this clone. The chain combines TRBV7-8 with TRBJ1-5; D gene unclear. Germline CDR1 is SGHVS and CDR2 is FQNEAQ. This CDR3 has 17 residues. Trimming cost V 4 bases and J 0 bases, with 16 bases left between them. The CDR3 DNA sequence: TGTGCCAGCAGCTCGTCCCTAGAAAACTATAGCAATCAGCCCCAGCATTTT. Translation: CASSSSLENYSNQPQHF.

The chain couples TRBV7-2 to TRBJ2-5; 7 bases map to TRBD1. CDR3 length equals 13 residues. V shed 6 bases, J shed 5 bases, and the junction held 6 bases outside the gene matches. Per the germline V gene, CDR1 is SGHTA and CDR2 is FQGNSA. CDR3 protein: CASSRQGSETQYF. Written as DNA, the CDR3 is TGTGCCAGCAGTCGACAGGGATCCGAGACCCAGTACTTC.

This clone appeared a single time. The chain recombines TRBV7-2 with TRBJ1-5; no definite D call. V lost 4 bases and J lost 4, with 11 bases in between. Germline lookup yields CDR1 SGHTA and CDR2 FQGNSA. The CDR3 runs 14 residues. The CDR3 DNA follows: TGTGCCAGCAGCTCTACCAACAGTAATCAGCCCCAGCATTTT. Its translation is CASSSTNSNQPQHF. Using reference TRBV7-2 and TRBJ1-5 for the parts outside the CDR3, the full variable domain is GAGVSQSPSNKVTEKGKDVELRCDPISGHTALYWYRQSLGQGLEFLIYFQGNSAPDKSGLPSDRFSAERTGGSVSTLTIQRTQQEDSAVYLCASSSTNSNQPQHFGDGTRLSIL.

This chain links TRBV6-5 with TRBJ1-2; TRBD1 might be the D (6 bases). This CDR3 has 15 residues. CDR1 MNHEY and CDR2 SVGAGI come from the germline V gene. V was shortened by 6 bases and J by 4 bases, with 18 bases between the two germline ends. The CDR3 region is CASSMGTLFSYGYTF. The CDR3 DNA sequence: TGTGCCAGCAGCATGGGGACACTCTTTTCCTATGGCTACACCTTC.

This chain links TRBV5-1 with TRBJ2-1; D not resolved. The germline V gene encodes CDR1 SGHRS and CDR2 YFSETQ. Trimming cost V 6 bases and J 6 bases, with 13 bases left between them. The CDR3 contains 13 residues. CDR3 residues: CASTLGYPNEQFF. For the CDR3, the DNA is TGCGCCAGCACTCTGGGCTACCCCAATGAGCAGTTCTTC.

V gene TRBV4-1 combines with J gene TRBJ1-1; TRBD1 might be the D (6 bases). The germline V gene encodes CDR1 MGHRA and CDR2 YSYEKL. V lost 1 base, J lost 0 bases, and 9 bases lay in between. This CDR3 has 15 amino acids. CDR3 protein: CASSQATGMNTEAFF. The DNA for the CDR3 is TGCGCCAGCAGCCAAGCGACAGGAATGAACACTGAAGCTTTCTTT.

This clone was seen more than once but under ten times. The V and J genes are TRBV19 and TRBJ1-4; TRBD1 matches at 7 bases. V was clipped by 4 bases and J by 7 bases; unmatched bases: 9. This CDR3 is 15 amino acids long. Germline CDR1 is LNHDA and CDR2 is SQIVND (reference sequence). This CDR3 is CASSTGQDLAEKLFF. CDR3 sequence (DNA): TGTGCCAGTAGTACTGGACAGGATCTGGCTGAAAAACTGTTTTTT.

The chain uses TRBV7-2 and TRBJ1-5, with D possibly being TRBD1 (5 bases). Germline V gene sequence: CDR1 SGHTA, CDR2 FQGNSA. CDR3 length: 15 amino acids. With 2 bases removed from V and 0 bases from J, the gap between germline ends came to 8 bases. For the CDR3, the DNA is TGTGCCAGCAGCTTAATAGGGGATAGCAATCAGCCCCAGCATTTT. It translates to CASSLIGDSNQPQHF. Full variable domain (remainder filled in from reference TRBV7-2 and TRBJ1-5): GAGVSQSPSNKVTEKGKDVELRCDPISGHTALYWYRQSLGQGLEFLIYFQGNSAPDKSGLPSDRFSAERTGGSVSTLTIQRTQQEDSAVYLCASSLIGDSNQPQHFGDGTRLSIL.